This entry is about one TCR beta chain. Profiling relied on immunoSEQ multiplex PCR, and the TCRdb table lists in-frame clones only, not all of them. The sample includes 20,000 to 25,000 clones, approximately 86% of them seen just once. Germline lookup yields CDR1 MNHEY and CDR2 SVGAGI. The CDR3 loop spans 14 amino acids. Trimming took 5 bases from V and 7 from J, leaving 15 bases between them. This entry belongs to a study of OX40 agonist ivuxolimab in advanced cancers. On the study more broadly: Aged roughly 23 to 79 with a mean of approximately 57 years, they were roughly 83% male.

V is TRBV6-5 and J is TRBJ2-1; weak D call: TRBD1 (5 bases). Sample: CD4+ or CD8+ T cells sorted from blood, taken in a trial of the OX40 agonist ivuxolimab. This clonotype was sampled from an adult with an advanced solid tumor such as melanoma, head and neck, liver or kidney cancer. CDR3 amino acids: CASSPQGVVNEQFF. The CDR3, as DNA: TGTGCCAGCAGTCCGCAGGGTGTGGTAAATGAGCAGTTCTTC.